The TCR beta chain described here comes from a study of CD8 T cells in ankylosing spondylitis. TCRdb analysed the 5' RACE reads with MiXCR anew, one entry per CDR3 protein. The sample consists of about 510,000 distinct CDR3 sequences, about 5.2% of them appearing once. Germline V gene lookup returns CDR1 MNHNS and CDR2 SASEGT. The CDR3 contains 16 residues. The V gene end was trimmed by 6 bases and the J gene end by 0 bases; junction bases not matched to a gene: 8. Study observations and caveats: Characteristic of ankylosing spondylitis blood, it appeared, was a TCR beta motif comprising 7 to 9 highly homologous variants.

Many counts were recorded for this clonotype. Its target is not known. Sequenced: blood, either unsorted or a sorted T cell fraction (not recorded which). The origin of this receptor is a male donor with ankylosing spondylitis. The chain carries TRBV6-1 and TRBJ1-2; 9 nucleotides line up with TRBD1. The chain's CDR3 is CASRRGTGISNYGYTF. The CDR3, as DNA: TGTGCCAGCAGGAGGGGGACAGGGATCTCTAACTATGGCTACACCTTC.